Shown below are 17 T cell receptor beta chains from a single sample sequenced in a study of blood T cell repertoires in COVID-19. Clones were read by immunoSEQ multiplex PCR, and TCRdb kept only the in-frame ones, dropping some. Among under 200,000 clones listed, about four fifths were seen once. Source material: PBMCs or T cells enriched from blood (not recorded which). Receptors were obtained from a man aged 50 or older who had recovered from COVID-19.

The chain joins TRBV19 to TRBJ2-3; 7 bases are shared with TRBD1. The CDR3 has 14 residues. J was trimmed by 5 bases and V by 5 bases; bases with no gene match: 7. The germline CDR1 and CDR2 sequences are LNHDA and SQIVND (reference sequence). CDR3 DNA: TGTGCCAGTAGTGTGACAGGGAGCCTAGATACGCAGTATTTT. Its translation: CASSVTGSLDTQYF.

The chain joins TRBV6-1 to TRBJ1-5, with D perhaps TRBD1 (5 bases). The CDR3 totals 13 residues. V was shortened by 2 bases and J by 6 bases, with 8 bases between the two germline ends. CDR1 and CDR2 from the germline V gene are MNHNS and SASEGT. CDR3 residues: CASSERGGQPQHF. In DNA, the CDR3 is TGTGCCAGCAGTGAACGGGGGGGTCAGCCCCAGCATTTT.

The chain links TRBV3-1 (or the pseudogene TRBV3-2) to TRBJ1-6; no reliable D call. CDR1 LGHDT and CDR2 YNNKEL come from the germline V gene (reference sequence). V lost 5 bases to trimming and J lost 6 bases, with 5 bases between them. The CDR3 loop spans 12 amino acids. The CDR3 region is CASSSSNSPLHF. CDR3 in DNA: TGTGCCAGCAGCTCCAGTAATTCACCCCTCCACTTT.

The chain combines TRBV20-1 with TRBJ2-3; TRBD2 matches at 7 bases. CDR1 is DFQATT, CDR2 SNEGSKA, per germline (reference sequence). The CDR3 is made up of 16 amino acids. V gave up 3 bases and J gave up 6 bases; unmatched junction bases: 15. The chain's CDR3 is CSASSGLAADGDTQYF. Written as DNA, the CDR3 is TGCAGTGCTAGTTCCGGGCTAGCGGCCGACGGGGATACGCAGTATTTT.

The V and J genes are TRBV10-2 and TRBJ2-7; 8 positions match TRBD2. The V gene's germline CDR1 is WSHSY and CDR2 SAAADI. V trimming: 2 bases; J trimming: 5 bases; junction bases outside the gene matches: 2. The CDR3 is 13 amino acids. The CDR3 region is CASSEQAGDEQYF. CDR3 in DNA: TGCGCCAGCAGTGAGCAAGCGGGAGACGAGCAGTACTTC.

The sample holds many counts of this clone. The chain recombines TRBV30 with TRBJ2-7, with D perhaps matching TRBD1 (5 bases). Germline CDR1 and CDR2: GTSNPN and SVGIG (reference sequence). The length of the CDR3 is 13 residues. The V gene lost 3 bases and the J gene lost 0 bases, with 9 bases spanning the gap. The CDR3 DNA sequence: TGTGCCTGGAGCGATGGGGCCTCCTACGAGCAGTACTTC. Translating it yields CAWSDGASYEQYF.

V and J are TRBV27 and TRBJ1-6, with D possibly matching TRBD1 (5 bases). The CDR3 loop spans 14 amino acids. CDR1 is MNHEY and CDR2 is SMNVEV in the germline V gene (reference sequence). Trimming stripped 1 base from V and 8 bases from J, with 9 bases between. The CDR3 coding sequence is TGTGCCAGCAGTTTATTCAGGGTGGATTCACCCCTCCACTTT. It encodes CASSLFRVDSPLHF.

The V call is TRBV13, the J call TRBJ2-7; no definite D call. This CDR3 region has 13 residues. V was trimmed by 4 bases and J by 3 bases, leaving 10 bases between them. The germline V gene has CDR1 PRHDT and CDR2 FYEKMQ (reference sequence). In DNA, the CDR3 is TGTGCCAGCAGCTCCTATGATTACTACGAGCAGTACTTC. It codes for CASSSYDYYEQYF.

The rearrangement uses TRBV11-2 and TRBJ2-2; 9 bases line up with TRBD1. In germline, CDR1 is SGHAT, CDR2 FQNNGV. CDR3 size: 14 residues. V lost 7 bases, J lost 4 bases, and 4 bases stayed unmatched. CDR3 in DNA: TGTGCCAGCACCGACAGGGGGGGCACCGGGGAGCTGTTTTTT. Its translation: CASTDRGGTGELFF.

Turning to this clone: At one end the junction does not follow the germline gene, possibly because of a read error. Distinct nucleotide sequences in the sample also encode this CDR3. The V and J genes are TRBV5-1 and TRBJ2-5, with 7 bases identical to TRBD2. The CDR3 runs to 15 residues. Germline CDR1 SGHRS, CDR2 YFSETQ. CDR3 residues: CASSLGPSGQETQYF. CDR3 DNA sequence: TGCGCCAGCAGCTTGGGGCCTAGCGGCCAAGAGACCCAATACTTC. The full variable domain, completed using reference TRBV5-1 and TRBJ2-5, is KAGVTQTPRYLIKTRGQQVTLSCSPISGHRSVSWYQQTPGQGLQFLFEYFSETQRNKGNFPGRFSGRQFSNSRSEMNVSTLELGDSALYLCASSLGPSGQETQYFGPGTRLLVL.

This chain connects TRBV28 to TRBJ2-1; TRBD2 matches 12 bases. From germline, CDR1 is MDHEN and CDR2 SYDVKM. V trimming: 4 bases; J trimming: 6 bases; junction bases outside the gene matches: 7. The CDR3 loop spans 16 amino acids. The CDR3 coding sequence is TGTGCCAGCAGTTCTAGCGGGAGGGACCCACTCAATGAGCAGTTCTTC. Protein sequence: CASSSSGRDPLNEQFF.

The chain uses TRBV2 and TRBJ2-1; 14 bases agree with TRBD2. This CDR3 is built from 15 residues. Germline V lookup: CDR1 SNHLY, CDR2 FYNNEI. Germline trimming cut 7 bases from V and 8 bases from J; bases unmatched to any gene: 7. CDR3 amino acids: CASTLGTSGSDEQFF. The CDR3 bases are TGTGCCAGCACCCTCGGGACTAGCGGGAGCGATGAGCAGTTCTTC.

The V and J genes are TRBV6-6 and TRBJ2-7; D is unclear. The CDR3 spans 11 residues. V was cut by 5 bases and J by 5 bases, with 7 bases left in between. CDR1 MNHNY and CDR2 SVGAGI come from the germline V gene (reference sequence). The CDR3, as DNA: TGTGCCAGCAGTCCCCAGAACGAGCAGTACTTC. It codes for CASSPQNEQYF.

V is TRBV7-3 and J is TRBJ2-7, with D perhaps TRBD1 (8 bases). V lost 4 bases, J lost 0 bases, and 13 bases lay in between. Per the germline V gene, CDR1 is SGHTA and CDR2 is FQGTGA. This CDR3 is built from 15 residues. The CDR3 sequence: CASSSQGGSSYEQYF. The DNA for the CDR3 is TGTGCCAGCAGCTCACAGGGGGGGAGCTCCTACGAGCAGTACTTC.

The V call is TRBV29-1, the J call TRBJ2-3, with 14 nucleotides matching TRBD2. This CDR3 has 14 residues. Unmatched junction bases numbered 4, after V lost 6 bases and J lost 5 bases. Germline V gives CDR1 SQVTM, CDR2 ANQGSEA. The CDR3 here is CSVAGTSGGDTQYF. In DNA, the CDR3 is TGCAGCGTCGCTGGGACTAGCGGGGGAGATACGCAGTATTTT.

This chain joins TRBV4-1 and TRBJ2-3; TRBD2 agrees at 11 bases. CDR1 is MGHRA and CDR2 is YSYEKL in the germline V gene. The CDR3 length is 16 residues. The ends lost 4 bases at V and 3 bases at J; junction bases unmatched: 6. The CDR3 loop reads CASSPLGTSGTDTQYF. In nucleotides, the CDR3 is TGCGCCAGCAGCCCCCTCGGGACTAGCGGTACAGATACGCAGTATTTT.

The gene calls are TRBV15 and TRBJ1-4; no definite D call. Trimming cost V 1 base and J 0 bases, with 9 bases left between them. From germline, CDR1 is LNHNV and CDR2 YYDKDF (reference sequence). The CDR3 loop spans 16 amino acids. The CDR3, as DNA: TGTGCCACCAGCAGAGTCCTTCTTTCAACTAATGAAAAACTGTTTTTT. Translated: CATSRVLLSTNEKLFF.